These 15 T cell receptor beta chains were sequenced from one sample in a study of OX40 agonist ivuxolimab in advanced cancers. Sequenced by immunoSEQ multiplex PCR; TCRdb stores in-frame clones only, minus some. Of about 45,000 clones listed, roughly 82% are singletons. The material was CD4+ or CD8+ T cells sorted from blood, obtained in a trial of the OX40 agonist ivuxolimab. All receptors derive from an adult with an advanced solid tumor such as melanoma, head and neck, liver or kidney cancer.

In this sample, this clone turned up a few times. The CDR3 region is CSARGPTEAFF. The CDR3 region has the DNA TGCAGTGCTAGAGGGCCCACTGAAGCTTTCTTT. This rearrangement joins TRBV20-1 to TRBJ1-1, with no clear D. The CDR3 is 11 residues long. Germline V lookup: CDR1 DFQATT, CDR2 SNEGSKA (reference sequence). The V and J ends lost 1 base and 4 bases respectively, with 4 bases between them.

Only one count was recorded for this clone. V is TRBV7-8 and J is TRBJ1-5, with a possible D match to TRBD1 (5 bases). This CDR3 spans 15 amino acids. Trimming shortened V by 1 base and J by 1 base, and 8 bases separated the two germline ends. CDR1 is SGHVS and CDR2 is FQNEAQ in the germline V gene. The CDR3 loop is CASSLGGRSNQPQHF. In nucleotides, the CDR3 is TGTGCCAGCAGCTTAGGGGGGAGAAGCAATCAGCCCCAGCATTTT. Based on the CDR3 plus reference TRBV7-8 and TRBJ1-5, the full variable domain is GAGVSQSPRYKVAKRGQDVALRCDPISGHVSLFWYQQALGQGPEFLTYFQNEAQLDKSGLPSDRFFAERPEGSVSTLKIQRTQQEDSAVYLCASSLGGRSNQPQHFGDGTRLSIL.

The chain employs TRBV18 and TRBJ1-1; TRBD1 agrees at 12 bases. Germline V CDR1 and CDR2: KGHSH, LQKENI. This CDR3 region has 20 residues. Trimming at V came to 0 bases and at J to 0 bases, leaving 11 bases not matched to a gene. The CDR3, as DNA: TGTGCCAGCTCACCACCGATCCGCGGGACAGGGGGCGGCATGAACACTGAAGCTTTCTTT. This sequence encodes CASSPPIRGTGGGMNTEAFF. The full variable domain, completed using reference TRBV18 and TRBJ1-1, is NAGVMQNPRHLVRRRGQEARLRCSPMKGHSHVYWYRQLPEEGLKFMVYLQKENIIDESGMPKERFSAEFPKEGPSILRIQQVVRGDSAAYFCASSPPIRGTGGGMNTEAFFGQGTRLTVV.

This rearrangement joins TRBV6-1 to TRBJ2-2, with TRBD2 identical over 8 bases. The J segment lost 1 base and the V segment lost 4 bases, leaving 5 bases of the junction unmatched. The length of the CDR3 is 16 residues. CDR1 is MNHNS, CDR2 SASEGT, per germline. CDR3 DNA: TGTGCCAGCAGTGTTGGTAGCGGGGTGAACACCGGGGAGCTGTTTTTT. Protein sequence: CASSVGSGVNTGELFF.

This chain uses TRBV12-2 with TRBJ2-3; the table's D gene call, TRBD1, was not cross checked with the DNA. TRBV12-2 is an annotated pseudogene. The CDR3 runs 14 residues. Here the CDR3 reads CASRFPLRDTTQYF. Here the CDR3 DNA reads TGTGCAAGTCGCTTTCCCCTAAGGGACACTACGCAGTATTTT.

V and J are TRBV6-5 and TRBJ2-5; the D gene could be TRBD1 or TRBD2 (5 bases each). CDR3 size: 16 residues. Germline values: CDR1 MNHEY, CDR2 SVGAGI. The V end was cut by 0 bases, the J end by 5 bases, with 16 bases between. The CDR3 protein is CASSYSGDASWETQYF. The CDR3 nucleotides are TGTGCCAGCAGTTACTCCGGGGACGCCAGTTGGGAGACCCAGTACTTC.

The chain recombines TRBV27 with TRBJ1-5; 10 bases map to TRBD1. The V and J ends lost 8 bases and 6 bases, in that order; junction bases with no gene match: 13. Germline CDR1 and CDR2: MNHEY and SMNVEV (reference sequence). The CDR3 covers 16 residues. The CDR3 spells CASGARWDRGFQPQHF. DNA of the CDR3: TGTGCCAGCGGGGCCCGATGGGACAGGGGATTTCAGCCCCAGCATTTT.

This sequence joins TRBV1 and TRBJ1-2; the table's TRBD1 call for D was not verified on the DNA. TRBV1 is noted as a pseudogene. This CDR3 contains 14 residues. CDR3 sequence reads: CTSSQAGQGRGYTF. CDR3 DNA sequence: TGCACCAGCAGCCAGGCGGGACAGGGACGGGGCTACACCTTC.

This chain uses TRBV10-3 with TRBJ2-3; no clear D. CDR1 ENHRY and CDR2 SYGVKD come from the germline V gene. CDR3 size: 13 residues. The V gene lost 5 bases and the J gene lost 4 bases, with 10 bases spanning the gap. The CDR3: CAISPSLADTQYF. In DNA, the CDR3 is TGTGCCATCAGTCCGTCCCTCGCAGATACGCAGTATTTT.

This clone appeared a few times. For the CDR3, the DNA is TGTGCCAGCAGTGCCCGGACGAGGGGCTACACCTTC. This translates into CASSARTRGYTF. The chain recombines TRBV6-1 with TRBJ1-2; D call uncertain. CDR3 length: 12 amino acids. Per the germline V gene, CDR1 is MNHNS and CDR2 is SASEGT. With 4 bases removed from V and 8 bases from J, the gap between germline ends came to 11 bases.

This clone was counted a few times. The chain couples TRBV7-9 to TRBJ2-5; D may be TRBD1 or TRBD2 (5 bases each). Trimming took 5 bases from V and 8 from J, leaving 15 bases between them. This CDR3 comprises 13 residues. Looked up from germline, CDR1 is SEHNR and CDR2 is FQNEAQ (reference sequence). The CDR3 DNA sequence: TGTGCCAGCAGCACCCGGGGACCGATAACCCAGTACTTC. Its protein product is CASSTRGPITQYF.

The chain has TRBV9 and TRBJ2-3, with 7 bases lining up with TRBD1. This CDR3 contains 14 residues. Germline V gene sequence: CDR1 SGDLS, CDR2 YYNGEE. Unmatched junction bases numbered 7, after V lost 4 bases and J lost 5 bases. CDR3 loop: CASSLTGARDTQYF. The CDR3, as DNA: TGTGCCAGCAGCCTTACAGGGGCCCGAGATACGCAGTATTTT.

This clone was recorded a few times. V and J are TRBV5-6 and TRBJ2-7, with D perhaps TRBD2 (6 bases). With 6 bases removed from V and 0 bases from J, the gap between germline ends came to 13 bases. CDR3 length: 14 residues. The germline V gene has CDR1 SGHDT and CDR2 YYEEEE. CDR3 protein: CASTTLGGSYEQYF. CDR3 in DNA: TGTGCCAGCACCACTCTGGGGGGCTCCTACGAGCAGTACTTC.

V gene TRBV28 combines with J gene TRBJ1-2, with 7 nucleotides matching TRBD1. J was trimmed by 6 bases and V by 8 bases; bases with no gene match: 3. CDR1 and CDR2 (germline): MDHEN, SYDVKM. This CDR3 is 11 amino acids long. Written as DNA, the CDR3 is TGTGCCAGCGGGGGGACAGATGGCTACACCTTC. The encoded protein is CASGGTDGYTF.

The chain combines TRBV10-3 with TRBJ2-1, with D possibly being TRBD2 (5 bases). Germline lookup yields CDR1 ENHRY and CDR2 SYGVKD. V was cut by 4 bases and J by 9 bases, with 10 bases left in between. The CDR3 has 12 residues. CDR3 protein: CAISGKAGEQFF. The DNA for the CDR3 is TGTGCCATCAGTGGGAAGGCGGGTGAGCAGTTCTTC.